The 28 T cell receptor beta chains below come from one sample, sequenced in a study of T cell responses to AZD1222 COVID-19 vaccine. The data were produced by immunoSEQ multiplex PCR, yet TCRdb's version contains in-frame clones alone and is incomplete. The sample lists 65,000 to 85,000 clones, about 88% occurring once. Sequenced here: peripheral blood, sampled on day 0 of AZD1222 vaccination. Receptors originate from an adult in good health.

The chain carries TRBV27 and TRBJ2-2, with TRBD2 matching 10 bases. Germline assignment: CDR1 MNHEY and CDR2 SMNVEV (reference sequence). Unmatched junction bases numbered 6, after V lost 0 bases and J lost 5 bases. The CDR3 is 17 residues long. The CDR3 region is CASSLSASGGVTGELFF. The CDR3 bases are TGTGCCAGCAGTTTATCTGCTAGCGGGGGAGTGACCGGGGAGCTGTTTTTT.

This chain joins TRBV19 and TRBJ1-2; 7 nucleotides align to TRBD1. The germline V gene has CDR1 LNHDA and CDR2 SQIVND (reference sequence). J gave up 5 bases and V 5 bases, and 14 bases lay outside the gene matches. The CDR3 contains 16 residues. CDR3 DNA sequence: TGTGCCAGTAGTCTGACGGGACAGTGGAACTCTTATGGCTACACCTTC. Protein sequence: CASSLTGQWNSYGYTF.

V usage is TRBV15 and J usage is TRBJ2-7; D remains unclear. From germline, CDR1 is LNHNV and CDR2 YYDKDF (reference sequence). V was clipped by 3 bases and J by 9 bases, with 18 bases between them. This CDR3 spans 14 amino acids. CDR3: CATSREKVSYVQYF. The CDR3, as DNA: TGTGCCACCAGCAGGGAAAAGGTATCCTATGTGCAGTACTTC. Combining the CDR3 with reference TRBV15 and TRBJ2-7 gives the whole variable domain DAMVIQNPRYQVTQFGKPVTLSCSQTLNHNVMYWYQQKSSQAPKLLFHYYDKDFNNEADTPDNFQSRRPNTSFCFLDIRSPGLGDTAMYLCATSREKVSYVQYFGPGTRLTVT.

This sequence joins TRBV7-2 and TRBJ1-5, with D possibly TRBD1 on 5 matching bases. This CDR3 has 16 residues. V was clipped by 2 bases and J by 6 bases, with 17 bases between them. Germline V CDR1 and CDR2: SGHTA, FQGNSA. CDR3 in amino acids: CASSLWPLTGGQPQHF. As DNA, the CDR3 is TGTGCCAGCAGCTTATGGCCCCTCACCGGGGGTCAGCCCCAGCATTTT. Complete variable domain (other parts from reference TRBV7-2 and TRBJ1-5): GAGVSQSPSNKVTEKGKDVELRCDPISGHTALYWYRQSLGQGLEFLIYFQGNSAPDKSGLPSDRFSAERTGGSVSTLTIQRTQQEDSAVYLCASSLWPLTGGQPQHFGDGTRLSIL.

This clone was detected only once. V gene TRBV20-1 combines with J gene TRBJ1-6; no firm D call. Germline CDR1 DFQATT, CDR2 SNEGSKA (reference sequence). The length of the CDR3 is 11 residues. Trimming cost V 7 bases and J 9 bases, with 10 bases left between them. In DNA, the CDR3 is TGCAGTGTCAGTGGGAGTTCACCCCTCCACTTT. It specifies CSVSGSSPLHF.

This chain joins TRBV7-9 and TRBJ2-1, with D possibly matching TRBD1 (6 bases). Looked up from germline, CDR1 is SEHNR and CDR2 is FQNEAQ (reference sequence). The CDR3 runs to 15 residues. Trimming removed 2 bases from V and 1 base from J, with 9 bases in between. In nucleotides, the CDR3 is TGTGCCAGCAGCTTAAATAGGGGGTCCTACAATGAGCAGTTCTTC. It encodes CASSLNRGSYNEQFF.

The V gene is TRBV21-1, the J gene TRBJ1-2; the table assigns TRBD1, which was not confirmed against the DNA. TRBV21-1 represents a pseudogene. This CDR3 has 15 residues. CDR3 DNA sequence: TGTGCCAGCAGCAAAAAATCGTCCAGGAACTATGGCTACACCTTC. Amino acid sequence: CASSKKSSRNYGYTF.

The V and J genes are TRBV6-5 and TRBJ1-3; D ambiguous. Germline V lookup: CDR1 MNHEY, CDR2 SVGAGI. The CDR3 is made up of 16 amino acids. V lost 2 bases and J lost 0, with 11 bases in between. The DNA of the CDR3 is TGTGCCAGCAGTTACGCTCCGACAAGCTCTGGAAACACCATATATTTT. Amino acid sequence: CASSYAPTSSGNTIYF.

This chain uses TRBV5-4 with TRBJ1-4, with 8 nucleotides matching TRBD1. The germline gives CDR1 SGHNT, CDR2 YYREEE (reference sequence). The CDR3 totals 14 residues. V trimming: 4 bases; J trimming: 5 bases; junction bases outside the gene matches: 4. CDR3 sequence (DNA): TGTGCCAGCAGCCCCGGACAGGGAAATGAAAAACTGTTTTTT. As protein: CASSPGQGNEKLFF.

The chain has TRBV7-2 and TRBJ1-6; perhaps TRBD1 as D (5 bases). The CDR3 is made up of 15 amino acids. V was shortened by 1 base and J by 8 bases, with 12 bases between the two germline ends. Germline assignment: CDR1 SGHTA and CDR2 FQGNSA. The CDR3 reads CASSLGGYGDSPLHF. The CDR3 region has the DNA TGTGCCAGCAGCTTAGGGGGGTACGGTGATTCACCCCTCCACTTT.

This chain uses TRBV19 with TRBJ1-5; 10 positions agree with TRBD1. The junction had 10 bases not matched to a gene; V was cut back by 5 bases and J by 6 bases. CDR3 length: 16 amino acids. Germline-derived CDR1 and CDR2 are LNHDA and SQIVND (reference sequence). DNA of the CDR3: TGTGCCAGTAGTTATGACCGGGACAGGGGTTTTCAGCCCCAGCATTTT. It is translated as CASSYDRDRGFQPQHF.

Details on this clone: Other DNA sequences in this sample translate to the same CDR3. The genes are TRBV3-1 (or the pseudogene TRBV3-2) and TRBJ2-7, with a weak D call TRBD2 (5 bases). The length of the CDR3 is 14 residues. Germline V gene lookup returns CDR1 LGHDT and CDR2 YNNKEL (reference sequence). Trimming left V 0 bases short and J 3 bases short, with 9 bases between. The CDR3 nucleotides are TGTGCCAGCAGCCAAGACGGGAATGGCTACGAGCAGTACTTC. Translated, it gives CASSQDGNGYEQYF.

The CDR3 is CASSDPADFEVGAFF. Here the CDR3 DNA reads TGCGCCAGCAGTGATCCGGCGGACTTTGAGGTAGGAGCTTTCTTT. The rearrangement joins TRBV10-2 to TRBJ1-1; D is unresolved. The ends were cut back, 3 bases at V and 10 bases at J, with 21 bases in the middle. The germline gives CDR1 WSHSY, CDR2 SAAADI. The CDR3 totals 15 residues.

The chain combines TRBV29-1 with TRBJ2-2, with D maybe TRBD1 (6 bases). From germline, CDR1 is SQVTM and CDR2 ANQGSEA. V was pared by 7 bases and J by 4 bases, with 13 bases between. This CDR3 spans 13 amino acids. CDR3 in DNA: TGCAGCGCCCGGACAGACCCCACCGGGGAGCTGTTTTTT. The encoded protein is CSARTDPTGELFF.

The chain joins TRBV6-5 to TRBJ2-1; TRBD2 is a possible D gene (6 bases). V lost 5 bases, J lost 0 bases, and 11 bases lay in between. There are 15 residues in the CDR3. Per germline, CDR1 MNHEY and CDR2 SVGAGI. In nucleotides, the CDR3 is TGTGCCAGCAGTCAGGGACTTTTCTCCTACAATGAGCAGTTCTTC. As protein: CASSQGLFSYNEQFF.

With respect to this clone: One end of the junction fails to match germline, which may point to a read error. The chain carries TRBV28 and TRBJ2-1; D unclear. The germline CDR1 and CDR2 sequences are MDHEN and SYDVKM. The CDR3 loop spans 12 amino acids. CDR3 protein: CASSFGALSRLF. Written as DNA, the CDR3 is TGTGCCAGCAGTTTCGGAGCTCTCAGTCGGCTCTTC.

The table lists this clone with a count of one. One end of the junction is discordant with germline, which a read error may explain. This chain links TRBV7-7 with TRBJ2-3; 11 positions match TRBD2. Germline assignment: CDR1 SSHAT and CDR2 FNYEAQ (reference sequence). This CDR3 spans 15 amino acids. The CDR3 loop is CASSHSGRATDTQYF. CDR3 bases: TGTGCTAGCAGCCATAGCGGGAGGGCCACAGATACGCAGTATTTT.

The CDR3 DNA reads as TGTGCCAGCAGCCCCGATGGACAGGATGAGCAGTTCTTC. Translated: CASSPDGQDEQFF. The chain uses TRBV7-9 and TRBJ2-1; 7 bases are shared with TRBD1. Trimming removed 5 bases from V and 8 bases from J; junction bases left unmatched: 6. CDR1 is SEHNR and CDR2 is FQNEAQ in the germline V gene (reference sequence). The CDR3 covers 13 residues.

The chain has TRBV18 and TRBJ1-3, with 9 positions matching TRBD1. CDR1 is KGHSH and CDR2 is LQKENI in the germline V gene. Trimming at V came to 4 bases and at J to 1 base, leaving 5 bases not matched to a gene. CDR3 length: 16 amino acids. The CDR3 is CASSLGTGLSGNTIYF. CDR3 coding DNA: TGTGCCAGCTCACTCGGGACAGGGCTTTCTGGAAACACCATATATTTT.

This rearrangement joins TRBV28 to TRBJ1-6, with TRBD1 identical over 7 bases. Trimming at V came to 6 bases and at J to 8 bases, leaving 4 bases not matched to a gene. The CDR3 is made up of 13 amino acids. Germline V gives CDR1 MDHEN, CDR2 SYDVKM. The CDR3 loop reads CASRGQGDSPLHF. The CDR3 nucleotides read TGTGCCAGCAGGGGGCAGGGGGATTCACCCCTCCACTTT.

The chain combines TRBV29-1 with TRBJ1-1; a possible D gene is TRBD1 (6 bases). The CDR3 sequence is 13 residues long. From germline, CDR1 is SQVTM and CDR2 ANQGSEA. V was pared by 3 bases and J by 3 bases, with 11 bases between. CDR3 sequence: CSVEEGGYTEAFF. The CDR3 nucleotides are TGCAGCGTTGAGGAGGGGGGATACACTGAAGCTTTCTTT.

This clone was found a few times. This chain uses TRBV7-9 with TRBJ2-5; the match to TRBD2 covers 15 bases. With V trimmed by 4 bases and J by 5 bases, 5 bases remained unmatched. The CDR3 extends over 16 amino acids. Germline CDR1 and CDR2: SEHNR and FQNEAQ (reference sequence). The CDR3 coding sequence is TGTGCCAGCAGCTCAGGGACTAGCGGGGGGTTTGAGACCCAGTACTTC. It encodes CASSSGTSGGFETQYF.

The chain is built from TRBV14 and TRBJ1-1; D ambiguous. CDR3 length: 16 amino acids. Trimming cost V 1 base and J 0 bases, with 12 bases left between them. Germline CDR1 reads SGHDN; CDR2 reads FVKESK. CDR3 in amino acids: CASSQAGSTMNTEAFF. The CDR3 DNA is TGTGCCAGCAGCCAAGCGGGCAGTACCATGAACACTGAAGCTTTCTTT.

This chain uses TRBV6-9 with TRBJ1-1; TRBD1 agrees at 8 bases. Unmatched junction bases numbered 6, after V lost 4 bases and J lost 2 bases. Per the germline V gene, CDR1 is MNHGY and CDR2 is SVAAGI. The CDR3 is 15 residues long. This chain's CDR3 is CASSSPTGGNTEAFF. In DNA form, the CDR3 reads TGTGCCAGCAGTTCACCCACAGGGGGAAACACTGAAGCTTTCTTT.

The rearrangement uses TRBV3-1 (or the pseudogene TRBV3-2) and TRBJ1-2; tentatively, D is TRBD1 (5 bases). The CDR3 loop spans 13 amino acids. Trimming took 4 bases from V and 0 from J, leaving 6 bases between them. Per the germline V gene, CDR1 is LGHDT and CDR2 is YNNKEL (reference sequence). CDR3 sequence (DNA): TGTGCCAGCAGCCCGGACACTAACTATGGCTACACCTTC. Translation: CASSPDTNYGYTF.

This clone was seen a handful of times. The chain carries TRBV5-1 and TRBJ2-5, with 12 bases matching TRBD2. J was trimmed by 5 bases and V by 4 bases; bases with no gene match: 3. Germline CDR1 and CDR2: SGHRS and YFSETQ. CDR3 length equals 14 residues. The CDR3 protein is CASSPGLAGETQYF. Written as DNA, the CDR3 is TGCGCCAGCAGCCCAGGACTAGCGGGGGAGACCCAGTACTTC.

This clone occurred once. CDR3 coding DNA: TGTGCCAGCAGCGTAGGACAGGACCTTACGAGAGCTTTCTTT. Translating it yields CASSVGQDLTRAFF. This chain connects TRBV9 to TRBJ1-1; tentative D call: TRBD1 (6 bases). CDR1 and CDR2 from the germline V gene are SGDLS and YYNGEE. The CDR3 loop spans 14 amino acids. With 0 bases removed from V and 10 bases from J, the gap between germline ends came to 16 bases.

The rearrangement links TRBV19 to TRBJ2-1, with 9 bases that match TRBD2. Germline loops: CDR1 LNHDA, CDR2 SQIVND (reference sequence). V shed 6 bases and J 4 bases; nucleotides not matched to a gene: 7. The CDR3 is 15 residues long. CDR3 in amino acids: CASSKLAGAYNEQFF. CDR3 coding DNA: TGTGCCAGTAGCAAACTAGCGGGCGCATACAATGAGCAGTTCTTC.